These 29 T cell receptor beta chains were sequenced from one sample in a study of blood T cell repertoires in COVID-19. Sequencing was performed with immunoSEQ multiplex PCR; in TCRdb, only in-frame clones are kept and a portion is missing. Here the sample spans about 140,000 clones, 80% to 90% being singletons. Sequenced input: peripheral blood. The origin of the receptors is a woman in her sixties with acute or convalescent COVID-19.

This clone was counted once. V is TRBV7-9 and J is TRBJ1-1; D not resolved. V shed 5 bases and J shed 7 bases, with 26 bases lying between them. Germline V gene data show CDR1 as SEHNR and CDR2 as FQNEAQ (reference sequence). The CDR3 has 17 amino acids. CDR3 residues: CASSKKVFDGDNIEAFF. The CDR3 DNA reads TGTGCCAGCAGCAAGAAGGTTTTTGACGGGGATAATATTGAAGCTTTCTTT.

This chain links TRBV6-2 or TRBV6-3 with TRBJ2-1; 7 bases fit TRBD2. The germline V gene encodes CDR1 MNHEY and CDR2 SVGEGT. The CDR3 totals 16 residues. Trimming removed 2 bases from V and 1 base from J; junction bases left unmatched: 5. In nucleotides, the CDR3 is TGTGCCAGCAGTTACCCTGTCGGGGGGTCCTACAATGAGCAGTTCTTC. It specifies CASSYPVGGSYNEQFF.

CDR3 bases: TGTGCCAGCAGTGCTGACAGGGGAACCACAGATACGCAGTATTTT. It codes for CASSADRGTTDTQYF. The rearrangement uses TRBV7-2 and TRBJ2-3, with 8 bases fitting TRBD1. V was clipped by 6 bases and J by 2 bases; unmatched bases: 7. This CDR3 is 15 amino acids long. Germline CDR1 reads SGHTA; CDR2 reads FQGNSA.

The chain links TRBV7-2 to TRBJ1-5; D not resolved. Per germline, CDR1 SGHTA and CDR2 FQGNSA. The CDR3 covers 14 residues. Trimming took off 5 bases at V and 2 bases at J, with 10 bases between the two ends. The CDR3 region has the DNA TGTGCCAGCAGCCCTCACGGGGGCAATCAGCCCCAGCATTTT. Translation: CASSPHGGNQPQHF.

CDR3 coding DNA: TGTGCCAGCAAATCCTCCCTGAACACTGAAGCTTTCTTT. Amino acids: CASKSSLNTEAFF. V and J are TRBV2 and TRBJ1-1; D gene uncertain. Between the trimmed V and J ends, which lost 7 bases and 0 bases, there was a span of 9 bases. The CDR3 runs to 13 residues. Per germline, CDR1 SNHLY and CDR2 FYNNEI.

The chain recombines TRBV27 with TRBJ1-2, with TRBD1 identical over 7 bases. The germline gives CDR1 MNHEY, CDR2 SMNVEV (reference sequence). This CDR3 is 14 amino acids long. V shed 2 bases and J 4 bases; nucleotides not matched to a gene: 4. CDR3 sequence (DNA): TGTGCCAGCAGTTTAGGGGGACAGACCTATGGCTACACCTTC. This gives the protein CASSLGGQTYGYTF.

The chain has TRBV5-1 and TRBJ1-1; 7 nucleotides align to TRBD1. The CDR3 sequence is 16 residues long. V shed 2 bases, J shed 0 bases, and the junction held 7 bases outside the gene matches. Germline CDR1 reads SGHRS; CDR2 reads YFSETQ. The chain's CDR3 is CASSLTGVQVNTEAFF. CDR3 nucleotide sequence: TGCGCCAGCAGCTTAACAGGGGTACAGGTGAACACTGAAGCTTTCTTT.

The chain couples TRBV30 to TRBJ1-6, with D uncertain. The CDR3 runs 15 residues. Trimming left V 5 bases short and J 7 bases short, with 18 bases between. From germline, CDR1 is GTSNPN and CDR2 SVGIG (reference sequence). The CDR3 is CAWDGRTLYNSPLHF. CDR3 DNA sequence: TGTGCCTGGGACGGACGGACTCTTTACAATTCACCCCTCCACTTT.

The J gene is TRBJ1-2, the V gene TRBV21-1; the D call in the table, TRBD1, was not verified against the DNA. TRBV21-1 is designated a pseudogene. The CDR3 runs to 13 residues. CDR3: CASSKGPIYGYTF. The DNA of the CDR3 is TGTGCCAGCAGCAAAGGGCCCATCTATGGCTACACCTTC.

About this clone: The limits of the CDR3 on the DNA are not certain, so only TCRdb's listed CDR3 is given. The J gene is TRBJ1-1, the V gene TRBV30. In germline, CDR1 is GTSNPN, CDR2 SVGIG (reference sequence). The CDR3 is 11 amino acids in total, end residues counted. This chain's CDR3 is CAWSVGAKLSF.

CDR3 in amino acids: CASSSPRQGTNTEAFF. The CDR3 DNA reads as TGTGCCAGCAGCTCGCCCCGACAGGGGACGAACACTGAAGCTTTCTTT. The V call is TRBV5-4, the J call TRBJ1-1; 8 bases are a match to TRBD1. CDR3 length: 16 amino acids. CDR1 SGHNT and CDR2 YYREEE come from the germline V gene (reference sequence). J gave up 1 base and V 3 bases, and 8 bases lay outside the gene matches. The complete variable domain, with remaining parts taken from reference TRBV5-4 and TRBJ1-1, reads ETGVTQSPTHLIKTRGQQVTLRCSSQSGHNTVSWYQQALGQGPQFIFQYYREEENGRGNFPPRFSGLQFPNYSSELNVNALELDDSALYLCASSSPRQGTNTEAFFGQGTRLTVV.

The rearrangement links TRBV6-6 to TRBJ2-7; a possible D gene is TRBD1 (6 bases). Per the germline V gene, CDR1 is MNHNY and CDR2 is SVGAGI (reference sequence). The CDR3 extends over 13 amino acids. The V end was cut by 8 bases, the J end by 4 bases, with 15 bases between. The CDR3 is CASAGTRTYEQYF. Here the CDR3 DNA reads TGTGCCAGCGCCGGGACAAGGACTTACGAGCAGTACTTC.

This rearrangement joins TRBV29-1 to TRBJ1-2; the D is unclear. Germline values: CDR1 SQVTM, CDR2 ANQGSEA. The ends were cut back, 1 base at V and 5 bases at J, with 14 bases in the middle. The CDR3 is 14 residues long. The CDR3 region has the DNA TGCAGCGTTGAAGGGGTCGAGGTACCTTATGGCTACACCTTC. It translates to CSVEGVEVPYGYTF.

This sequence joins TRBV7-8 and TRBJ2-2; 8 bases are shared with TRBD2. Trimming took 2 bases from V and 8 from J; bases not matched to a gene: 7. Germline CDR1 is SGHVS and CDR2 is FQNEAQ. This CDR3 spans 15 amino acids. CDR3 amino acids: CASSLLLAGRGELFF. CDR3 DNA sequence: TGTGCCAGCAGCTTATTGTTAGCGGGGAGAGGGGAGCTGTTTTTT.

The chain joins TRBV5-1 to TRBJ1-1; 7 bases fit TRBD1. This CDR3 is 14 amino acids long. J lost 5 bases, V lost 2 bases, and 6 bases had no gene match. Germline loops: CDR1 SGHRS, CDR2 YFSETQ. CDR3 residues: CASSFQGEATEAFF. CDR3 nucleotides: TGCGCCAGCAGCTTTCAGGGGGAGGCGACTGAAGCTTTCTTT.

V usage is TRBV5-5 and J usage is TRBJ2-2; 9 positions match TRBD2. The CDR3 loop spans 16 amino acids. The germline V gene has CDR1 SGHKS and CDR2 YYEKEE (reference sequence). V lost 4 bases, J lost 3 bases, and 7 bases stayed unmatched. CDR3 in DNA: TGTGCCAGCAGCATTCAAGCGGGGGGTGACACCGGGGAGCTGTTTTTT. Amino acid sequence: CASSIQAGGDTGELFF. Based on the CDR3 plus reference TRBV5-5 and TRBJ2-2, the full variable domain is DAGVTQSPTHLIKTRGQQVTLRCSPISGHKSVSWYQQVLGQGPQFIFQYYEKEERGRGNFPDRFSARQFPNYSSELNVNALLLGDSALYLCASSIQAGGDTGELFFGEGSRLTVL.

In this sample, this clone turned up a few times. The chain recombines TRBV7-2 with TRBJ1-2; tentative D call: TRBD1 (5 bases). The germline CDR1 and CDR2 sequences are SGHTA and FQGNSA. The germline V and J ends were trimmed by 6 bases and 5 bases, with 13 bases remaining between them. The CDR3 spans 13 residues. The CDR3 region is CASRLPQDYGYTF. In nucleotides, the CDR3 is TGTGCCAGCAGGTTACCACAGGATTATGGCTACACCTTC.

This chain connects TRBV20-1 to TRBJ1-6; TRBD1 agrees at 7 bases. V lost 3 bases, J lost 8 bases, and 7 bases stayed unmatched. The CDR3 contains 14 residues. CDR1 DFQATT and CDR2 SNEGSKA come from the germline V gene (reference sequence). The DNA for the CDR3 is TGCAGTGCTAGTTCGGGCAGGGGGTATTCACCCCTCCACTTT. Residues: CSASSGRGYSPLHF.

The chain recombines TRBV29-1 with TRBJ1-2; no clear D. Germline V gene lookup returns CDR1 SQVTM and CDR2 ANQGSEA. This CDR3 is built from 12 residues. The CDR3: CTLPPDCYGYTF. The DNA of the CDR3 is TGCACGCTCCCACCAGATTGCTATGGCTACACCTTC. The complete variable domain, with remaining parts taken from reference TRBV29-1 and TRBJ1-2, reads SAVISQKPSRDICQRGTSLTIQCQVDSQVTMMFWYRQQPGQSLTLIATANQGSEATYESGFVIDKFPISRPNLTFSTLTVSNMSPEDSSIYLCTLPPDCYGYTFGSGTRLTVV.

V usage is TRBV7-3 and J usage is TRBJ2-1, with 11 bases matching TRBD1. Unmatched junction bases numbered 5, after V lost 4 bases and J lost 6 bases. The V gene's germline CDR1 is SGHTA and CDR2 FQGTGA. The CDR3 is 15 residues long. CDR3 amino acids: CASSWTGGSGNEQFF. CDR3 coding DNA: TGTGCCAGCAGCTGGACAGGGGGCTCGGGCAATGAGCAGTTCTTC. The full variable domain, in which reference TRBV7-3 and TRBJ2-1 provide the parts outside the CDR3, is GAGVSQTPSNKVTEKGKYVELRCDPISGHTALYWYRQSLGQGPEFLIYFQGTGAADDSGLPNDRFFAVRPEGSVSTLKIQRTERGDSAVYLCASSWTGGSGNEQFFGPGTRLTVL.

CDR3 sequence (DNA): TGTGCCAGCAGCCAAGATCGGAGACTAGCGGGGCGTGAGCAGTTCTTC. It codes for CASSQDRRLAGREQFF. The chain has TRBV4-2 and TRBJ2-1; TRBD2 agrees at 11 bases. J gave up 9 bases and V 0 bases, and 7 bases lay outside the gene matches. CDR3 length: 16 amino acids. Germline V gives CDR1 LGHNA, CDR2 YNFKEQ.

This chain uses TRBV7-9 with TRBJ1-1; 8 bases match TRBD1. From germline, CDR1 is SEHNR and CDR2 FQNEAQ (reference sequence). V gave up 5 bases and J gave up 8 bases; unmatched junction bases: 4. This CDR3 is 12 amino acids long. The CDR3 loop reads CASSLRTGEAFF. The DNA of the CDR3 is TGTGCCAGCAGCCTACGGACAGGGGAAGCTTTCTTT.

The J gene is TRBJ1-1, the V gene TRBV15; tentative D call: TRBD1 (6 bases). CDR1 is LNHNV and CDR2 is YYDKDF in the germline V gene (reference sequence). The V gene lost 8 bases and the J gene lost 5 bases, with 30 bases spanning the gap. The CDR3 contains 18 residues. The CDR3 loop is CATRVLSTGPLFGTEAFF. CDR3 coding DNA: TGTGCCACCCGCGTCCTTTCGACAGGTCCCTTATTTGGGACTGAAGCTTTCTTT.

The chain combines TRBV4-3 with TRBJ2-7; D ambiguous. The germline V gene encodes CDR1 LGHNA and CDR2 YSLEER. This CDR3 has 15 residues. Trimming took off 0 bases at V and 3 bases at J, with 12 bases between the two ends. CDR3 nucleotides: TGCGCCAGCAGCCAAGATTCTGGCAGTATCTACGAGCAGTACTTC. It yields the protein CASSQDSGSIYEQYF.

The chain carries TRBV19 and TRBJ2-2, with 11 positions matching TRBD2. J gave up 5 bases and V 2 bases, and 4 bases lay outside the gene matches. This CDR3 has 16 residues. The germline CDR1 and CDR2 sequences are LNHDA and SQIVND (reference sequence). The chain's CDR3 is CASSISASGGTGELFF. CDR3 sequence (DNA): TGTGCCAGTAGTATATCGGCTAGCGGGGGGACCGGGGAGCTGTTTTTT.

The chain has TRBV5-1 and TRBJ2-1; TRBD1 aligns across 10 bases. Per germline, CDR1 SGHRS and CDR2 YFSETQ. This CDR3 has 15 amino acids. With V trimmed by 4 bases and J by 4 bases, 5 bases remained unmatched. The CDR3 sequence: CASSPPGQGYNEQFF. DNA for the CDR3: TGCGCCAGCAGCCCCCCGGGACAGGGGTACAATGAGCAGTTCTTC.

This clone was picked up a small number of times. This chain uses TRBV6-2 or TRBV6-3 with TRBJ1-1, with 7 bases identical to TRBD1. The CDR3 has 13 residues. Looked up from germline, CDR1 is MNHEY and CDR2 is SVGEGT. The J segment lost 10 bases and the V segment lost 5 bases, leaving 10 bases of the junction unmatched. This CDR3 is CASSPQGGWGAFF. The CDR3 DNA reads as TGTGCCAGCAGTCCCCAGGGGGGTTGGGGAGCTTTCTTT.

The rearrangement uses TRBV18 and TRBJ2-1, with 8 bases lining up with TRBD2. The germline V gene has CDR1 KGHSH and CDR2 LQKENI. V lost 0 bases, J lost 9 bases, and 10 bases stayed unmatched. CDR3 length equals 16 residues. CDR3 sequence: CASSPPNSGESSEQFF. As DNA, the CDR3 is TGTGCCAGCTCACCACCCAATAGCGGGGAGAGCTCTGAGCAGTTCTTC.

The chain combines TRBV7-2 with TRBJ1-1; D gene uncertain. The CDR3 loop spans 13 amino acids. The V gene's germline CDR1 is SGHTA and CDR2 FQGNSA. V shed 3 bases and J shed 6 bases, with 11 bases lying between them. CDR3 amino acids: CASSLVFQAEAFF. CDR3 DNA sequence: TGTGCCAGCAGCTTGGTGTTTCAGGCTGAAGCTTTCTTT.